The 30 T cell receptor beta chains below come from one sample, sequenced in a study of neurological immune-mediated disorders. A single record per CDR3 protein comes from TCRdb applying MiXCR to the 5' RACE reads. This sample has about 35,000 distinct CDR3 sequences, with 3.5% to 4% found just once. Material for sequencing was PBMCs. These receptors originate from a young man with multiple sclerosis.

V gene TRBV18 combines with J gene TRBJ2-5; 7 bases map to TRBD1. The ends lost 5 bases at V and 2 bases at J; junction bases unmatched: 8. The CDR3 is made up of 15 amino acids. Germline lookup yields CDR1 KGHSH and CDR2 LQKENI. The CDR3 coding sequence is TGTGCCAGCTCATCGAACGGACAGGTTCAAGAGACCCAGTACTTC. Protein product: CASSSNGQVQETQYF.

This clonotype was detected ten times or more. The CDR3 DNA sequence: TGCGCCAGCAGCCTTTCCGACAGGGTAACCGGCAATGAGCAGTTCTTC. Protein product: CASSLSDRVTGNEQFF. The chain combines TRBV5-1 with TRBJ2-1; 7 bases are shared with TRBD1. The CDR3 sequence is 16 residues long. V lost 4 bases to trimming and J lost 6 bases; unmatched junction nucleotides: 13. CDR1 and CDR2 from the germline V gene are SGHRS and YFSETQ.

Points on this clonotype: Relative to the germline gene, one junction end is altered; a read error may explain this. This rearrangement joins TRBV5-6 to TRBJ1-5; 8 nucleotides match TRBD1. This CDR3 spans 14 amino acids. Germline V gene lookup returns CDR1 SGHDT and CDR2 YYEEEE. CDR3: CASSTGQGNQPQNF. CDR3 DNA sequence: TGTGCCAGCAGCACTGGACAGGGCAATCAGCCCCAGAATTTT.

The table lists this clonotype with many counts. The CDR3 sequence is CASSLATGNYGYTF. The CDR3 nucleotides read TGTGCCAGCAGCTTAGCAACAGGGAACTATGGCTACACCTTC. The chain carries TRBV7-2 and TRBJ1-2; maybe TRBD1 (6 bases). The CDR3 sequence is 14 residues long. The germline CDR1 and CDR2 sequences are SGHTA and FQGNSA. V was shortened by 0 bases and J by 2 bases, with 7 bases between the two germline ends. Complete variable domain (other parts from reference TRBV7-2 and TRBJ1-2): GAGVSQSPSNKVTEKGKDVELRCDPISGHTALYWYRQSLGQGLEFLIYFQGNSAPDKSGLPSDRFSAERTGGSVSTLTIQRTQQEDSAVYLCASSLATGNYGYTFGSGTRLTVV.

This clonotype was seen more than once but under ten times. The chain employs TRBV24-1 and TRBJ2-3, with D possibly TRBD2 on 5 matching bases. The germline CDR1 and CDR2 sequences are KGHDR and SFDVKD. The CDR3 is made up of 15 amino acids. Deletions cut 3 bases from V and 2 bases from J, with 11 bases between. The CDR3 DNA follows: TGTGCCACCAGTGATCTAGCCACGGACACAGATACGCAGTATTTT. This sequence encodes CATSDLATDTDTQYF.

This clonotype was picked up many times. The genes are TRBV6-6 and TRBJ1-5, with a tentative D call TRBD1 (5 bases). The germline CDR1 and CDR2 sequences are MNHNY and SVGAGI (reference sequence). V was cut by 5 bases and J by 4 bases, with 12 bases left in between. CDR3 length equals 14 residues. The CDR3 region is CASSPGGGNQPQHF. DNA of the CDR3: TGTGCCAGCAGTCCCGGGGGGGGGAATCAGCCCCAGCATTTT.

In its sample, this clonotype was seen many times. The V and J genes are TRBV20-1 and TRBJ2-7; D may be TRBD1 or TRBD2 (5 bases each). The V gene's germline CDR1 is DFQATT and CDR2 SNEGSKA (reference sequence). V lost 5 bases to trimming and J lost 7 bases, with 6 bases between them. The CDR3 is 9 amino acids. The CDR3 is CSAGGEQYF. The CDR3 DNA reads as TGCAGTGCTGGGGGAGAGCAGTACTTC.

Ten or more counts support this clonotype. The CDR3 DNA sequence: TGTGCCAGCTCACCTAGCGGGGGGTCTTACGAGCAGTACTTC. It encodes CASSPSGGSYEQYF. The chain has TRBV18 and TRBJ2-7; 10 nucleotides agree with TRBD2. CDR1 and CDR2 (germline): KGHSH, LQKENI. This CDR3 region has 14 residues. V dropped 3 bases and J dropped 4; count of bases not matched to a gene: 3. Full variable domain (missing parts from reference TRBV18 and TRBJ2-7): NAGVMQNPRHLVRRRGQEARLRCSPMKGHSHVYWYRQLPEEGLKFMVYLQKENIIDESGMPKERFSAEFPKEGPSILRIQQVVRGDSAAYFCASSPSGGSYEQYFGPGTRLTVT.

A word on this clonotype: Likely a read error: the CDR3 ends without its conserved phenylalanine or tryptophan. The chain uses TRBV5-4 and TRBJ1-2; 10 bases line up with TRBD1. In germline, CDR1 is SGHNT, CDR2 YYREEE (reference sequence). J gave up 4 bases and V 4 bases, and 7 bases lay outside the gene matches. CDR3 size: 15 residues. In DNA, the CDR3 is TGTGCCAGCAGCAACGGGACAGGGGCGACCTATGGCTACACCAAC. This encodes CASSNGTGATYGYTN.

The chain is built from TRBV11-2 and TRBJ2-2, with 8 bases that match TRBD1. The CDR3 consists of 15 residues. Trimming removed 5 bases from V and 3 bases from J; junction bases left unmatched: 5. In germline, CDR1 is SGHAT, CDR2 FQNNGV. CDR3 sequence (DNA): TGTGCCAGCAGCACGGGGACAGGATACACCGGGGAGCTGTTTTTT. It yields the protein CASSTGTGYTGELFF.

This clonotype was observed many times. The rearrangement links TRBV11-1 to TRBJ2-4; the D is unclear. The CDR3 has 14 residues. Per germline, CDR1 SGHAT and CDR2 FQDESV (reference sequence). The V end was cut by 3 bases, the J end by 0 bases, with 6 bases between. The CDR3 loop reads CASSLERAKNIQYF. CDR3 DNA sequence: TGTGCCAGCAGCTTGGAGAGAGCCAAAAACATTCAGTACTTC.

This clonotype was counted at least ten times. The CDR3 sequence is CASSPALTSGGAADTQYF. DNA for the CDR3: TGTGCCAGCAGCCCCGCCCTGACTAGCGGGGGGGCCGCGGATACGCAGTATTTT. The chain uses TRBV3-1 and TRBJ2-3; the match to TRBD2 covers 14 bases. J lost 6 bases, V lost 4 bases, and 12 bases had no gene match. CDR1 and CDR2 from the germline V gene are LGHDT and YNNKEL (reference sequence). The CDR3 contains 18 residues.

This clonotype was counted at least ten times. The chain has TRBV29-1 and TRBJ2-5; possible D gene TRBD2, 5 bases. Germline CDR1 SQVTM, CDR2 ANQGSEA. The CDR3 contains 12 residues. V was cut by 7 bases and J by 5 bases, with 14 bases left in between. The CDR3 loop reads CSATETGETQYF. DNA of the CDR3: TGCAGCGCAACGGAGACGGGGGAGACCCAGTACTTC.

This clonotype was seen at least ten times. The chain combines TRBV7-2 with TRBJ1-2, with D possibly matching TRBD1 (6 bases). Trimming took off 0 bases at V and 3 bases at J, with 11 bases between the two ends. The CDR3 is made up of 15 amino acids. Per germline, CDR1 SGHTA and CDR2 FQGNSA. In DNA, the CDR3 is TGTGCCAGCAGCTTAGCGCGAGGGGGGCACTATGGCTACACCTTC. Protein product: CASSLARGGHYGYTF.

This clonotype was observed at least ten times. V is TRBV5-1 and J is TRBJ1-5, with D perhaps matching TRBD1 (6 bases). The CDR3 is made up of 15 amino acids. V lost 4 bases, J lost 1 base, and 12 bases lay in between. Germline CDR1 SGHRS, CDR2 YFSETQ. The CDR3 spells CASSPGVVSNQPQHF. CDR3 DNA sequence: TGCGCCAGCAGCCCAGGGGTGGTAAGCAATCAGCCCCAGCATTTT.

This clonotype was observed a single time. A junction boundary mismatches the germline segment, possibly from a read error. The chain carries TRBV12-3 or TRBV12-4 and TRBJ1-3; 9 bases align to TRBD1. This CDR3 is 14 amino acids long. The CDR3 region is CASSLARDLRTGDF. In DNA, the CDR3 is TGTGCCAGCAGTTTAGCGCGAGACCTGCGGACAGGGGATTTT.

The V call is TRBV4-2, the J call TRBJ1-2; D is unclear. CDR1 and CDR2 from the germline V gene are LGHNA and YNFKEQ. The CDR3 extends over 15 amino acids. Trimming stripped 0 bases from V and 1 base from J, with 9 bases between. CDR3 in amino acids: CASSQELVFNYGYTF. CDR3 coding DNA: TGTGCCAGCAGCCAAGAACTGGTCTTTAACTATGGCTACACCTTC.

In its sample, this clonotype was seen many times. The chain links TRBV28 to TRBJ1-1; 8 positions match TRBD1. Germline assignment: CDR1 MDHEN and CDR2 SYDVKM. The CDR3 length is 15 residues. V trimming: 2 bases; J trimming: 1 base; junction bases outside the gene matches: 3. CDR3 in amino acids: CASSLSGTGNTEAFF. CDR3 DNA: TGTGCCAGCAGTTTAAGTGGGACAGGGAACACTGAAGCTTTCTTT. The variable domain in full, completed from reference TRBV28 and TRBJ1-1, reads DVKVTQSSRYLVKRTGEKVFLECVQDMDHENMFWYRQDPGLGLRLIYFSYDVKMKEKGDIPEGYSVSREKKERFSLILESASTNQTSMYLCASSLSGTGNTEAFFGQGTRLTVV.

This clonotype was detected ten times or more. The V call is TRBV30, the J call TRBJ1-5; a weak D match, TRBD1 (5 bases). V dropped 2 bases and J dropped 8 bases, with 13 bases sitting between them. This CDR3 has 13 amino acids. In germline, CDR1 is GTSNPN, CDR2 SVGIG (reference sequence). CDR3 nucleotides: TGTGCCTGGAGTCACGGGGACGTGGAGCCCCAGCATTTT. This encodes CAWSHGDVEPQHF.

This clonotype came up many times. The chain recombines TRBV7-2 with TRBJ1-4; D not certain. The CDR3 extends over 11 amino acids. The ends were cut back, 3 bases at V and 4 bases at J, with 0 bases in the middle. The germline gives CDR1 SGHTA, CDR2 FQGNSA. CDR3 bases: TGTGCCAGCAGCTTTAATGAAAAACTGTTTTTT. Its protein is CASSFNEKLFF.

This clonotype was seen at least ten times. The chain carries TRBV20-1 and TRBJ1-2, with D possibly matching TRBD1 (6 bases). Germline CDR1 DFQATT, CDR2 SNEGSKA (reference sequence). CDR3 size: 12 residues. Trimming took 8 bases from V and 4 from J, leaving 14 bases between them. DNA for the CDR3: TGCAGTCTAAGGACAGCCCTCTATGGCTACACCTTC. Encoded protein: CSLRTALYGYTF.

The chain joins TRBV7-3 to TRBJ1-1, with TRBD1 matching 9 bases. The germline V gene has CDR1 SGHTA and CDR2 FQGTGA. Unmatched junction bases numbered 3, after V lost 4 bases and J lost 6 bases. The CDR3 has 13 residues. In DNA form, the CDR3 reads TGTGCCAGCAGCTCGACAGGGGGGGCTGAAGCTTTCTTT. Amino acid sequence: CASSSTGGAEAFF.

This clonotype is medium-sized (0.01 to 0.1%) in the sample. The rearrangement joins TRBV20-1 to TRBJ1-5; D uncertain. Deletions cut 3 bases from V and 3 bases from J, with 12 bases between. The CDR3 covers 14 residues. Germline V gives CDR1 DFQATT, CDR2 SNEGSKA (reference sequence). The DNA of the CDR3 is TGCAGTGCTAGTAAGATGGGATCCAATCAGCCCCAGCATTTT. Protein: CSASKMGSNQPQHF.

This clonotype was recorded many times. The chain employs TRBV20-1 and TRBJ2-7; possibly TRBD1 for D (6 bases). Per germline, CDR1 DFQATT and CDR2 SNEGSKA (reference sequence). This CDR3 is 12 amino acids long. V was cut by 6 bases and J by 2 bases, with 11 bases left in between. This CDR3 is CSAKQGTYEQYF. CDR3 DNA sequence: TGCAGTGCCAAACAGGGTACCTACGAGCAGTACTTC.

This clonotype was observed many times. The CDR3 reads CATSVGVDRPSYNEQFF. The DNA of the CDR3 is TGTGCCACCAGTGTTGGGGTGGACAGGCCCTCCTACAATGAGCAGTTCTTC. The rearrangement joins TRBV24-1 to TRBJ2-1; 7 bases agree with TRBD1. Germline V gene sequence: CDR1 KGHDR, CDR2 SFDVKD. V lost 5 bases, J lost 0 bases, and 9 bases stayed unmatched. This CDR3 is built from 17 residues.

The chain combines TRBV4-1 with TRBJ1-5; D not certain. Germline CDR1 and CDR2: MGHRA and YSYEKL. V was pared by 3 bases and J by 4 bases, with 10 bases between. CDR3 length: 14 amino acids. The CDR3, as DNA: TGCGCCAGCAGCCAGACGGGGTTAAATCAGCCCCAGCATTTT. It yields the protein CASSQTGLNQPQHF.

This clonotype occurred a few times. A read error may explain this, as a much larger clone is one base away. The conserved closing phenylalanine or tryptophan is absent in this CDR3, likely reflecting a read error. The chain couples TRBV27 to TRBJ2-3; D not resolved. The CDR3 totals 13 residues. Trimming took off 0 bases at V and 7 bases at J, with 8 bases between the two ends. CDR1 is MNHEY, CDR2 SMNVEV, per germline (reference sequence). CDR3 in amino acids: CASSLSGLHTQYI. The CDR3 DNA reads as TGTGCCAGCAGTTTATCTGGCTTACATACGCAGTATATT.

In this sample, this clonotype is medium-sized (0.01 to 0.1%). This chain joins TRBV11-1 and TRBJ2-7; D call uncertain. The CDR3 is 11 residues long. Germline CDR1 SGHAT, CDR2 FQDESV (reference sequence). The V end lost 2 bases, the J end lost 6 bases, and 5 bases lay between the germline ends. CDR3 DNA: TGTGCCAGCAGCTTACGTCGCGAGCAGTACTTC. Amino acid sequence: CASSLRREQYF.

This clonotype was counted ten times or more. V gene TRBV7-2 combines with J gene TRBJ2-1; 7 bases match TRBD2. The CDR3 is 15 residues long. Per germline, CDR1 SGHTA and CDR2 FQGNSA. The V and J ends lost 6 bases and 4 bases, in that order; junction bases with no gene match: 9. CDR3 nucleotides: TGTGCCAGCAGTTCCCGGGGGGACCCTTACAATGAGCAGTTCTTC. It encodes CASSSRGDPYNEQFF.

This chain uses TRBV12-3 or TRBV12-4 with TRBJ2-7, with D possibly called TRBD1 or TRBD2 (6 bases each). The CDR3 has 16 residues. V was cut by 2 bases and J by 5 bases, with 19 bases left in between. CDR3 protein: CASSLLSGATEHEQYF. CDR3 coding DNA: TGTGCCAGCAGTTTATTGTCGGGGGCAACTGAGCACGAGCAGTACTTC.